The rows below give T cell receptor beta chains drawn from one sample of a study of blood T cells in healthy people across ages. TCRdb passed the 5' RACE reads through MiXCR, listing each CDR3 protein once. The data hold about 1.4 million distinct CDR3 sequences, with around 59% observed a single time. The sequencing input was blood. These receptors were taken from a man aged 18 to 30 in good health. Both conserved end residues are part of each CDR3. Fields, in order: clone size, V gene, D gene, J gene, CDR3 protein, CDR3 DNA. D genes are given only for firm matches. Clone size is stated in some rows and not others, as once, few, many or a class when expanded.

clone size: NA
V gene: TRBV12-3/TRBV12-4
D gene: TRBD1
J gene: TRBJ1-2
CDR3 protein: CASSPGEGAYSYTF
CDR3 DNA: TGTGCCAGCAGTCCGGGAGAGGGGGCTTATAGCTACACCTTC

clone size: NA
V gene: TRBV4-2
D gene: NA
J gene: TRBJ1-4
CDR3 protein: CASSHDGDKLFF
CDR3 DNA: TGTGCCAGCAGCCACGACGGCGATAAACTGTTTTTT

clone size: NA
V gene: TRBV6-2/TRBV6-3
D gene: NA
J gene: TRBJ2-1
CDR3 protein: CASSYSRTLNEQFF
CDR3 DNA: TGTGCCAGCAGTTACTCGCGAACTCTCAATGAGCAGTTCTTC

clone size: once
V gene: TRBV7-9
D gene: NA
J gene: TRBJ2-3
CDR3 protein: CASSLLPGRSTDTQYF
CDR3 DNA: TGTGCCAGCAGCTTACTCCCGGGACGAAGCACAGATACGCAGTATTTT

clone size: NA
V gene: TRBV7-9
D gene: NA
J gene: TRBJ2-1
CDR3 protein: CASSIYAGVGEQFF
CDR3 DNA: TGTGCCAGCAGCATTTATGCCGGTGTAGGTGAGCAGTTCTTC

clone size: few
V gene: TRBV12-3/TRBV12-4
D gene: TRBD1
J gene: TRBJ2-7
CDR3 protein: CASSWGQGASYEQYF
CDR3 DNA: TGTGCCAGCAGTTGGGGACAGGGGGCTTCCTACGAGCAGTACTTC

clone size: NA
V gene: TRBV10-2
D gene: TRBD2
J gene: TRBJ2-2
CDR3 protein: CASRSGTYTGELFF
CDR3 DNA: TGCGCCAGCAGGAGCGGGACTTACACCGGGGAGCTGTTTTTT

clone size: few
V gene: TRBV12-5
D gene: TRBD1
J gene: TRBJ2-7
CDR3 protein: CASGLVRDSYPYEQYF
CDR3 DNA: TGTGCTAGTGGTTTGGTAAGGGACAGTTACCCCTACGAGCAGTACTTC

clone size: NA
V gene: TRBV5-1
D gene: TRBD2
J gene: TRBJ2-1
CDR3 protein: CASSLAPLSGVGFF
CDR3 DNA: TGCGCCAGCAGCCTAGCCCCATTAAGCGGGGTGGGGTTCTTC

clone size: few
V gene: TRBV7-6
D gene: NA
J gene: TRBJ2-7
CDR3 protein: CASSLVTDLTYEQYF
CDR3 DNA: TGTGCCAGCAGCTTAGTGACCGACCTTACCTACGAGCAGTACTTC

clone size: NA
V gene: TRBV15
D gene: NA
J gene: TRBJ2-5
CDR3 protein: CATSRDYGTRSDPKETQYF
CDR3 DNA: TGTGCCACCAGCAGAGATTATGGGACACGAAGTGACCCCAAAGAGACCCAGTACTTC

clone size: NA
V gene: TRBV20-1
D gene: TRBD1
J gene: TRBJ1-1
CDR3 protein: CSARRQGRAEAFF
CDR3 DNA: TGCAGTGCTAGGCGACAGGGGAGGGCTGAAGCTTTCTTT

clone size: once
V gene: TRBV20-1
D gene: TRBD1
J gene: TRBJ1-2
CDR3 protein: CSARRGQGLGYTF
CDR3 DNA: TGCAGTGCTAGAAGGGGACAGGGACTAGGCTACACCTTC

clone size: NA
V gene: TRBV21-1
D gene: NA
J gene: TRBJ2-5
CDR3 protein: CASTQSRRLQETQYF
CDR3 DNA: TGTGCCAGCACACAATCTCGGAGGCTCCAAGAGACCCAGTACTTC

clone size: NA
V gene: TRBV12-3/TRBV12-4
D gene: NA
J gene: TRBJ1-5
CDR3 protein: CATTLSGQFNQPQHF
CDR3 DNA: TGTGCCACCACACTTTCCGGACAGTTCAATCAGCCCCAGCATTTT

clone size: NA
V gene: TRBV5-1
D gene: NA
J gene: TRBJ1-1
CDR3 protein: CASGDGGYPTEAFF
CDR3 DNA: TGCGCCAGCGGTGACGGGGGGTATCCCACTGAAGCTTTCTTT

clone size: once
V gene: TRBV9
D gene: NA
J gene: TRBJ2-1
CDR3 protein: CASSVVGSGGNYNEQFF
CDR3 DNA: TGTGCCAGCAGCGTAGTAGGTAGCGGAGGGAACTACAATGAGCAGTTCTTC

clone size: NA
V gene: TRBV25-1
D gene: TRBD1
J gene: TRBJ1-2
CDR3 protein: CASSEDRGVVDGYTF
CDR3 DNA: TGTGCCAGCAGTGAAGACAGGGGGGTGGTCGATGGCTACACCTTC

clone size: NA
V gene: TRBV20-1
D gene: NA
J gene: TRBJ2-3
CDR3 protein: CSANSLRDADTQYF
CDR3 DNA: TGCAGTGCTAATAGTTTACGAGACGCAGATACGCAGTATTTT

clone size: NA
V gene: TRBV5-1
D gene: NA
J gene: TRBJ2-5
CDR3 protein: CASSLQAEEETQYF
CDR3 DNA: TGCGCCAGCAGCTTACAGGCCGAGGAAGAGACCCAGTACTTC

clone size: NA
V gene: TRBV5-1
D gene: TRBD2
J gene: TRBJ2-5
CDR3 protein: CASSWSSSGSETQYF
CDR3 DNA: TGCGCCAGCAGCTGGTCCTCTAGCGGGAGTGAGACCCAGTACTTC

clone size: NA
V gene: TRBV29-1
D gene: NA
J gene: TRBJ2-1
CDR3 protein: CSVGGRAARDEQFF
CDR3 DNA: TGCAGCGTGGGGGGCAGGGCTGCAAGGGATGAGCAGTTCTTC

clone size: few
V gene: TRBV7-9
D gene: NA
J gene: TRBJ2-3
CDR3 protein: CASSLYGGVTDTQYF
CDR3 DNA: TGTGCCAGCAGCTTATACGGCGGGGTGACAGATACGCAGTATTTT

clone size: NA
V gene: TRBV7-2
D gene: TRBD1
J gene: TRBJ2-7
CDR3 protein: CASSQGVHEQYF
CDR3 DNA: TGTGCCAGCAGCCAGGGGGTACACGAGCAGTACTTC

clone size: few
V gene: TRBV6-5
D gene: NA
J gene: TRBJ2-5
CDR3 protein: CASSYDGLQETQYF
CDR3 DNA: TGTGCCAGCAGTTACGATGGACTGCAAGAGACCCAGTACTTC